One and the same sample provided the 14 T cell receptor beta chains below, sequenced in a study of cytomegalovirus exposure and HLA in healthy donors. The PCR used 60 Vbeta and 13 Jbeta primers. Clones were read by immunoSEQ multiplex PCR, and TCRdb kept only the in-frame ones, dropping some. The data contain about 100,000 clones, about 80% of them singletons. The sequencing sample was made of PBMCs. These receptors came from a man aged 35 to 55 in good health and CMV-seropositive.

This chain links TRBV10-3 with TRBJ2-1, with 7 bases matching TRBD2. CDR1 ENHRY and CDR2 SYGVKD come from the germline V gene. The CDR3 runs 15 residues. Unmatched junction bases numbered 4, after V lost 5 bases and J lost 0 bases. CDR3 sequence reads: CAISSGDSSYNEQFF. CDR3 nucleotide sequence: TGTGCCATCAGTAGCGGGGATAGCTCCTACAATGAGCAGTTCTTC.

The rearrangement joins TRBV5-1 to TRBJ1-6, with TRBD1 matching 9 bases. V shed 0 bases and J 4 bases; nucleotides not matched to a gene: 8. The CDR3 contains 18 residues. Germline V gene data show CDR1 as SGHRS and CDR2 as YFSETQ. Here the CDR3 reads CASSLGPRDRAYNSPLHF. Here the CDR3 DNA reads TGCGCCAGCAGCTTGGGCCCCCGGGACAGGGCTTATAATTCACCCCTCCACTTT.

This chain links TRBV12-5 with TRBJ1-5; D is undetermined. Germline lookup yields CDR1 LGHNT and CDR2 FRNRAP. V lost 0 bases and J 2 bases, leaving 17 bases between the germline ends. The CDR3 consists of 18 residues. In DNA, the CDR3 is TGTGCTAGTGGTTTGGTAATCACAGTGCCCGGGGGCAATCAGCCCCAGCATTTT. Translation gives CASGLVITVPGGNQPQHF. Full variable domain (remainder filled in from reference TRBV12-5 and TRBJ1-5): DARVTQTPRHKVTEMGQEVTMRCQPILGHNTVFWYRQTMMQGLELLAYFRNRAPLDDSGMPKDRFSAEMPDATLATLKIQPSEPRDSAVYFCASGLVITVPGGNQPQHFGDGTRLSIL.

V gene TRBV6-5 combines with J gene TRBJ1-2, with TRBD1 matching over 7 bases. After removal of 2 bases from V and 5 bases from J, the junction contained 8 bases not matched to a gene. The CDR3 runs to 15 residues. From germline, CDR1 is MNHEY and CDR2 SVGAGI. The CDR3 is CASSYTTGQRYGYTF. In DNA, the CDR3 is TGTGCCAGCAGTTACACCACGGGACAGAGATATGGCTACACCTTC.

This clone is a singleton in its sample. The chain combines TRBV6-5 with TRBJ2-7; D may be TRBD1 (6 bases). CDR3 length: 14 residues. The V and J ends lost 6 bases and 0 bases respectively, with 12 bases between them. The V gene's germline CDR1 is MNHEY and CDR2 SVGAGI. CDR3 in amino acids: CASSPRQASYEQYF. Here the CDR3 DNA reads TGTGCCAGCAGCCCCAGACAGGCCTCCTACGAGCAGTACTTC.

The J gene is TRBJ2-7, the V gene TRBV29-1; 12 bases are shared with TRBD2. The germline CDR1 and CDR2 sequences are SQVTM and ANQGSEA. V shed 3 bases, J shed 13 bases, and the junction held 10 bases outside the gene matches. The CDR3 extends over 13 amino acids. CDR3 sequence (DNA): TGCAGCGTTGATGGTACTAGCGGGAGGAGGAAATACTTC. Protein product: CSVDGTSGRRKYF.

This clone showed up just a few times. The chain has TRBV15 and TRBJ1-1, with 7 positions matching TRBD1. V was pared by 1 base and J by 1 base, with 3 bases of the junction left unmatched. Looked up from germline, CDR1 is LNHNV and CDR2 is YYDKDF (reference sequence). The length of the CDR3 is 15 residues. The CDR3: CATSRAGTANTEAFF. CDR3 sequence (DNA): TGTGCCACCAGCAGAGCTGGGACAGCGAACACTGAAGCTTTCTTT.

The gene calls are TRBV4-1 and TRBJ2-1, with a tentative D call TRBD1 (7 bases). CDR1 MGHRA and CDR2 YSYEKL come from the germline V gene. Trimming removed 0 bases from V and 2 bases from J, with 11 bases in between. The CDR3 consists of 16 residues. In DNA form, the CDR3 reads TGCGCCAGCAGCCAAGAGCAGGGGGGCACCTACAATGAGCAGTTCTTC. Residues: CASSQEQGGTYNEQFF.

The chain carries TRBV9 and TRBJ1-1; D is unclear. The ends were cut back, 4 bases at V and 1 base at J, with 11 bases in the middle. The length of the CDR3 is 14 residues. Per the germline V gene, CDR1 is SGDLS and CDR2 is YYNGEE. CDR3 sequence reads: CASSPRVRNTEAFF. The CDR3 nucleotides read TGTGCCAGCAGCCCCCGGGTCAGGAACACTGAAGCTTTCTTT.

This clone was seen a handful of times. The rearrangement links TRBV5-4 to TRBJ2-7, with a weak D call TRBD2 (6 bases). The germline gives CDR1 SGHNT, CDR2 YYREEE (reference sequence). The CDR3 runs to 13 residues. Trimming removed 4 bases from V and 7 bases from J, with 15 bases in between. The CDR3 DNA is TGTGCCAGCAGCATAGCGGAGTACGGGGAGCAGTACTTC. This sequence encodes CASSIAEYGEQYF.

In its sample, this clone was seen a few times. The J gene is TRBJ2-7, the V gene TRBV29-1; D is perhaps TRBD2 (6 bases). CDR1 is SQVTM, CDR2 ANQGSEA, per germline. The length of the CDR3 is 12 residues. V was cut by 6 bases and J by 2 bases, with 11 bases left in between. The CDR3 coding sequence is TGCAGCGTGCGGGGACCGGCCTACGAGCAGTACTTC. It translates to CSVRGPAYEQYF.

V and J are TRBV7-2 and TRBJ2-7; the D gene is possibly TRBD2 (5 bases). Trimming left V 5 bases short and J 2 bases short, with 13 bases between. Germline CDR1 reads SGHTA; CDR2 reads FQGNSA. This CDR3 region has 14 residues. CDR3 in amino acids: CASSPVEGPYEQYF. The DNA of the CDR3 is TGTGCCAGCAGCCCCGTAGAGGGCCCCTACGAGCAGTACTTC.

The chain links TRBV7-2 to TRBJ2-7; 8 nucleotides line up with TRBD2. Per the germline V gene, CDR1 is SGHTA and CDR2 is FQGNSA. The ends lost 3 bases at V and 6 bases at J; junction bases unmatched: 7. The CDR3 has 14 amino acids. Here the CDR3 reads CASSFDRTSFEQYF. The CDR3 bases are TGTGCCAGCAGCTTCGACCGGACTAGCTTCGAGCAGTACTTC.

The rearrangement joins TRBV28 to TRBJ2-7; 9 nucleotides line up with TRBD1. The trim removed 5 bases at V and 3 bases at J, leaving 5 bases unmatched. The CDR3 runs to 14 residues. Germline V gives CDR1 MDHEN, CDR2 SYDVKM. This CDR3 is CASSTGQGLYEQYF. DNA of the CDR3: TGTGCCAGCAGTACGGGACAGGGCCTCTACGAGCAGTACTTC.